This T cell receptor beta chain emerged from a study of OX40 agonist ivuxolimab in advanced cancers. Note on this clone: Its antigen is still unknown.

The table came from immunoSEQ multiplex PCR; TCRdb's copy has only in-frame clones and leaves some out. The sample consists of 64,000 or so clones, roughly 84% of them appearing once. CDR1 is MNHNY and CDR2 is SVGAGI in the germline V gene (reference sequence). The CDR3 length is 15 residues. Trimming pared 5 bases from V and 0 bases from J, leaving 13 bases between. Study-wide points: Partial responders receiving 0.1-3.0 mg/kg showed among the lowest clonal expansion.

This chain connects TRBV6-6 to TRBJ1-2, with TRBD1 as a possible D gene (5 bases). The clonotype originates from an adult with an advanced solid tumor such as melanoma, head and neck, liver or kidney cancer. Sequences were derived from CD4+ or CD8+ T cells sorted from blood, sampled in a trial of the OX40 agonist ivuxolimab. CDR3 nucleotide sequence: TGTGCCAGCAGTCCCGTCGGGGGATCTAACTATGGCTACACCTTC. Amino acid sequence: CASSPVGGSNYGYTF.